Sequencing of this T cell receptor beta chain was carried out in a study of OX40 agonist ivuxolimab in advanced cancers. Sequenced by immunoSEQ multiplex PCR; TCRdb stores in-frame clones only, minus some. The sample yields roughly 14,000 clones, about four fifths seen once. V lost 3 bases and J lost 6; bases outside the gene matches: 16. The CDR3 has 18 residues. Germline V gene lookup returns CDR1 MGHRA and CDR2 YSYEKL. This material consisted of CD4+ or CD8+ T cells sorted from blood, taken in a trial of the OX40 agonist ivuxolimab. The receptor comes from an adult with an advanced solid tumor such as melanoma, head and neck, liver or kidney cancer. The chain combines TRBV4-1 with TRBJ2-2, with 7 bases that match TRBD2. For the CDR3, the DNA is TGCGCCAGCAGCCACAACCTCTTGGGGGGAGGGAAGGCCGGGGAGCTGTTTTTT. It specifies CASSHNLLGGGKAGELFF.